This T cell receptor beta chain is from a study of graft-versus-host responses after intestinal transplantation (dated by TCRdb to about 2021). For the wider study: The transplants that recipients got were multivisceral, liver-intestinal, or isolated intestinal. Alloreactive clones were identified by sequencing pre-transplant mixed lymphocyte reaction products and comparing them with unstimulated pre-transplant donor and recipient T cells. Rather than being sequenced by the commercial service, samples from a few later patients were sequenced in-house on an Illumina MiSeq and processed with MiXCR. Every recipient was given anti-thymocyte globulin induction, then maintenance tacrolimus and steroids for 3 to 4 years. Graft-versus-host and host-versus-graft alloreactive T cell clones were tracked in the graft, circulation and bone marrow after intestinal transplantation using bulk TCR-beta CDR3 sequencing. Of the approximately 25 intestinal transplant recipients enrolled in the cohort, one of whom was a retransplant, a few patients without pretransplant specimens were excluded. A peak of at least 4% donor T cells among recipient peripheral blood mononuclear cells was the definition used for donor T cell macrochimerism. Summary of the overall study and its limitations: Early after transplant, peak levels of circulating GvH clones were associated with declines in HvG clones. The relatively low number and heterogeneity of intestinal transplant patients limited the conclusions. GvH clones were found in recipient bone marrow, and some of the GvH clones appeared earlier in ileal mucosa or blood, which is consistent with an intestinal mucosal origin. In patients with donor T cell macrochimerism, the allografts had high GvH to HvG T cell clonal ratios.

The CDR3 runs 13 amino acids, cysteine and phenylalanine included. Only the CDR3 portion is preserved as DNA: 39 bases, with reading frame beginning at the first base. From the germline V gene, CDR1 is MDHEN and CDR2 is SYDVKM. The junction shows trimming of 4 bases on V and 6 bases on J, plus 13 bases between the germline ends. Blood samples were collected up to 4 times in the first month after transplant and then at least monthly when available. The protocol used for the library was the immunoSEQ multiplex PCR assay. For most patients, high-throughput TCR-beta CDR3 sequencing of genomic DNA was performed by Adaptive Biotechnologies. On the authors' methods: TCR sequencing data for around 20 patients were retrieved from Adaptive's ImmunoSEQ software; a few other patients were processed with MiXCR and VDJtools. CDR3 nucleotide sequences shared by donor and recipient were removed because the origin of these sequences could not be assigned. To be classed as alloreactive, a clone needed at least 2-fold expansion over unstimulated cells and a minimum CFSE-low frequency of 0.002% (template counts) or 0.001% (read counts). A clone was considered mappable if detected in the sequenced pre-transplant spleen, lymph node, or MLR CFSE-low populations of the donor or recipient. Cumulative frequency of alloreactive clones was calculated as a percentage of all sequences weighted by copy number. TCRdb took this table from immuneACCESS and kept in-frame rearrangements with V and J called. Such tables lack part of the clones; where checked against another copy, unresolved V genes explain under half of the gap, and the rest is unexplained. V and J calls and clone size are given by that table; D and trimming were obtained from the DNA. The sample records about 29,000 clones, nearly 90% of which are singletons. The ten largest clones add up to 11% of the sample.

Concerning this clone: Which antigen it targets is not known. The sample holds no much larger clone one base away, and base qualities are not on file.

Source: PBMCs, taken approximately 460 days after intestinal transplantation. This TCR derives from a human patient who received an intestinal transplant, so some T cells may come from the graft donor. Recombination linked TRBV28 to TRBJ2-7; tentative D gene TRBD1, with 5 bases matching. CDR3 sequence: CASSSAGLVEQYF. The DNA sequence is TGTGCCAGCAGTTCGGCAGGGCTAGTCGAGCAGTACTTC.